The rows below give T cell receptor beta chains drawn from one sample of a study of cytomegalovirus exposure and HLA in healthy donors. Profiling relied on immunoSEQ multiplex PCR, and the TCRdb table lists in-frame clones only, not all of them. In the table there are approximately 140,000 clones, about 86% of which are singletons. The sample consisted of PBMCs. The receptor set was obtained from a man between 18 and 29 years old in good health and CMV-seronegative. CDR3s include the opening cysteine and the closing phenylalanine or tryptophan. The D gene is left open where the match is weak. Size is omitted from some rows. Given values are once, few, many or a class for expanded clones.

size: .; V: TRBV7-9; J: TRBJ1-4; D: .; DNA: TGTGCCAGCAGCTTAGCAGATCGAGGAGAAAAACTGTTTTTT; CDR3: CASSLADRGEKLFF
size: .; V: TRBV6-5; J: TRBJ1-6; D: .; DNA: TGTGCCAGCAGTCCCCTAGACGCCACTTCACCCCTCCACTTT; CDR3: CASSPLDATSPLHF
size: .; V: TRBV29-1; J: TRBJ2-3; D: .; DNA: TGCAGCGTTGCCACGGCAGATACGCAGTATTTT; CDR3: CSVATADTQYF
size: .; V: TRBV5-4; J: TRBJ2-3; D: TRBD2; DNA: TGTGCCAGCAGCTTGAAATCGGCGGGGGGCCCCCTTAGCACAGATACGCAGTATTTT; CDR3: CASSLKSAGGPLSTDTQYF
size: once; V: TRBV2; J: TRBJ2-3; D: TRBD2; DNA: TGTGCCAGCAGCCTGACGGGGGGGGACACAGATACGCAGTATTTT; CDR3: CASSLTGGDTDTQYF
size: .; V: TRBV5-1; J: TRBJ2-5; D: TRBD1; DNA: TGCGCCAGCAGCTTGGGACGGGCAGGGGGAGAGACCCAGTACTTC; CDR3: CASSLGRAGGETQYF
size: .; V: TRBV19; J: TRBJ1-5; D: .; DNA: TGTGCCAGTAGTATTCGTCGGAGCAATCAGCCCCAGCATTTT; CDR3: CASSIRRSNQPQHF
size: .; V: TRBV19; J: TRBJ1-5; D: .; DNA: TGTGCCAGTAGTATCCCCCAGGGTGTAAATCAGCCCCAGCATTTT; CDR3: CASSIPQGVNQPQHF
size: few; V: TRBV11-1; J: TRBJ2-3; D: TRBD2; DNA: TGTGCCAGCAGCCACCCGGGGGGGACAGATACGCAGTATTTT; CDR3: CASSHPGGTDTQYF
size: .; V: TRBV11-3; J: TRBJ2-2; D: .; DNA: TGTGCCAGCAGCTTATTTCAGGGGGGCACCGGGGAGCTGTTTTTT; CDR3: CASSLFQGGTGELFF
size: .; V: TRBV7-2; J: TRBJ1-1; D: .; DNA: TGTGCCAGCAGCTTAGTGACCCCTACTTTTACAGGAAACACTGAAGCTTTCTTT; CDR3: CASSLVTPTFTGNTEAFF
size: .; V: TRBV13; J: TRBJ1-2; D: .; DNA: TGTGCCAGCAGCTCCCGGGAGAACCCCCTAACCATCTATGGCTACACCTTC; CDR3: CASSSRENPLTIYGYTF
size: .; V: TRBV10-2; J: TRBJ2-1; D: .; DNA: TGCGCCAGCAGCGATTCGGGAGAAGTGAATGAGCAGTTCTTC; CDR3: CASSDSGEVNEQFF
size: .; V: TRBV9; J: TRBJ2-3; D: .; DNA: TGTGCCAGCAGCCCCTACGCGGGCTGGACAGATACGCAGTATTTT; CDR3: CASSPYAGWTDTQYF
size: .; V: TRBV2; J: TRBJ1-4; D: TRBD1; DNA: TGTGCCAGCAGATTAGGACAGGGAGGTGAAAAACTGTTTTTT; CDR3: CASRLGQGGEKLFF
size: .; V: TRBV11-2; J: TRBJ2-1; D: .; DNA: TGTGCCAGCGGGGGGTTACGACGGACCGCGGACAATGAGCAGTTCTTC; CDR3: CASGGLRRTADNEQFF
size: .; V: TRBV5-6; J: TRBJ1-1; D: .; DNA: TGTGCCAGCAGCTTGGGAGCTATGAACACTGAAGCTTTCTTT; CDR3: CASSLGAMNTEAFF
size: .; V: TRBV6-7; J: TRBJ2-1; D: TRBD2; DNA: TGTGCCAGCACTTTGCTCCCTACTAGCGGGATGAGCTCCTACAATGAGCAGTTCTTC; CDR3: CASTLLPTSGMSSYNEQFF
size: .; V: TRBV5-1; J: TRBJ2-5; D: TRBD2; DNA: TGCGCCAGCAGCTTGTGGGGGAGGGGAGACCAAGAGACCCAGTACTTC; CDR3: CASSLWGRGDQETQYF
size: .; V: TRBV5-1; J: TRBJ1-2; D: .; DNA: TGCGCCAGCAGATTCACAGGGACCAACTATGGCTACACCTTC; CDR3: CASRFTGTNYGYTF
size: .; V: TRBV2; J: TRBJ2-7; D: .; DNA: TGTGCCAGCAGACCCGTCGGGGACGAGCAGTACTTC; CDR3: CASRPVGDEQYF
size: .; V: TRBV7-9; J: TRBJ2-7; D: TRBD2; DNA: TGTGCCAGCCGTCAGCGGGAAGTGGAAGAGCAGTACTTC; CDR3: CASRQREVEEQYF
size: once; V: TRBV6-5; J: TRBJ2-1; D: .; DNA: TGTGCCAGCAGTGTAGCGGTACCCTACAATGAGCAGTTCTTC; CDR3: CASSVAVPYNEQFF
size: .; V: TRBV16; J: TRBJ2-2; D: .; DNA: TGTGCCAGCAGCCGGGGGGTTACCGGGGAGCTGTTTTTT; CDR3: CASSRGVTGELFF
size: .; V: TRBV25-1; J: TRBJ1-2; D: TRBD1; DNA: TGTGCCAGCAGCCAGGACAGGGGATATGGCTACACCTTC; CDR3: CASSQDRGYGYTF
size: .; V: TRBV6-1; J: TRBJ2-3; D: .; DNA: TGTGCCAGCAGTGAATCACAGACCACAGATACGCAGTATTTT; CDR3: CASSESQTTDTQYF
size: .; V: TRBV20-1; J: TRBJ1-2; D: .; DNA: TGCAGTGCTACTGACATAAGCTACACCTTC; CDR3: CSATDISYTF
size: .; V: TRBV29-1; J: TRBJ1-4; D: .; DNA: TGCAGCGCCCGGGGAGACGCAACTAATGAAAAACTGTTTTTT; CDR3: CSARGDATNEKLFF
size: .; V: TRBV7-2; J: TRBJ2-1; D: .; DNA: TGTGCCAGCAGCTTAGAACGGGGGAATGAGCAGTTCTTC; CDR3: CASSLERGNEQFF
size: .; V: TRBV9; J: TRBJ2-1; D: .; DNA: TGTGCCAGCAGCGCCTTCGTGGGCGAGCAGTTCTTC; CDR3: CASSAFVGEQFF
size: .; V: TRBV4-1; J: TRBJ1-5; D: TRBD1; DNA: TGCGCCAGCAGCCCTTGGACAGGGGGCGGTAATCAGCCCCAGCATTTT; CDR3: CASSPWTGGGNQPQHF
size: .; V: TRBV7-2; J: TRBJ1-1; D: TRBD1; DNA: TGTGCCAGCAGCTGGGGGACAGGGCTGGGAGCTTTCTTT; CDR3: CASSWGTGLGAFF
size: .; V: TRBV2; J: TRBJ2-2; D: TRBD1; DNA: TGTGCCAGCAGTCCTGGACAGGGACGGGATAGCACCGGGGAGCTGTTTTTT; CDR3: CASSPGQGRDSTGELFF
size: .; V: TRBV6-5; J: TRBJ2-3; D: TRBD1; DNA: TGTGCCAGCAGTTACTCGTCGGGACAGGGGGCAGATACGCAGTATTTT; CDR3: CASSYSSGQGADTQYF
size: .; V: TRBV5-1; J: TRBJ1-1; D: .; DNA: TGCGCCAGCAGCCCCACCACAGCAGCGGATGGCACTGAAGCTTTCTTT; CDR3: CASSPTTAADGTEAFF
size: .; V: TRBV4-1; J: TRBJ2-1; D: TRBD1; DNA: TGCGCCAGCAGCGGGACAGGGGGCAGGTACAATGAGCAGTTCTTC; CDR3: CASSGTGGRYNEQFF
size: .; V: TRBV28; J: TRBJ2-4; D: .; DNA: TGTGCCAGCAGTTTATTTTCAGGGTTGGCCAAAAACATTCAGTACTTC; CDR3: CASSLFSGLAKNIQYF
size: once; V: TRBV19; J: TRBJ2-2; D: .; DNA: TGTGCCAGTAGTAACCTACAGGGTTCGAACACCGGGGAGCTGTTTTTT; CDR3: CASSNLQGSNTGELFF
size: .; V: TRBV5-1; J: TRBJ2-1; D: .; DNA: TGCGCCAGCAGCTTACAGGGATATGACAATGAGCAGTTCTTC; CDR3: CASSLQGYDNEQFF
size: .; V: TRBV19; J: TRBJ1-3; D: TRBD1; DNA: TGTGCCAGTACCCGACAGGGGGTCTTGTCTGGAAACACCATATATTTT; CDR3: CASTRQGVLSGNTIYF
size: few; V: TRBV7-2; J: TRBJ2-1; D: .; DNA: TGTGCCAGCAGCTTAGTTTGGAGAGACAATGAGCAGTTCTTC; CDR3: CASSLVWRDNEQFF
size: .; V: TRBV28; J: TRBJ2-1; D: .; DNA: TGTGCCAGCCCCTTGCTGGAGGTGTATCTGAGCTCCTACAATGAGCAGTTCTTC; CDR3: CASPLLEVYLSSYNEQFF
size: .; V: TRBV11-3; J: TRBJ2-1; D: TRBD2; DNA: TGTGCCAGCAGCTTAGAAGCCCAGCGGGAGGGCTCCTACAATGAGCAGTTCTTC; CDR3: CASSLEAQREGSYNEQFF
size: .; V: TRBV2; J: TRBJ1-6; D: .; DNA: TGTGCCAGCAGTTTCGGGAGTAATTCACCCCTCCACTTT; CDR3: CASSFGSNSPLHF
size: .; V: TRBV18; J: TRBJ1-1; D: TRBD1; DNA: TGTGCCAGCTCTTGGACAGGGGGCGCGGGCACTGAAGCTTTCTTT; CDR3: CASSWTGGAGTEAFF
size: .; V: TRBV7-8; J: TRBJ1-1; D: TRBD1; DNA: TGTGCCAGCAGCTTATTAGGGACAGGGAAAGGGAGGACTGAAGCTTTCTTT; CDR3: CASSLLGTGKGRTEAFF
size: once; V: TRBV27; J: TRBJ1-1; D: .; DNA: TGTGCCAGCAGTGGCTCTCTGATGAACACTGAAGCTTTCTTT; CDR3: CASSGSLMNTEAFF
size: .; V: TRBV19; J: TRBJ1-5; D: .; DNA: TGTGCCAGTAGTGGGTGGGGGGGACGCTTCGCCAATCAGCCCCAGCATTTT; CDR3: CASSGWGGRFANQPQHF
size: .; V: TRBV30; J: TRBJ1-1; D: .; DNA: TGTGCCTGGAAGTGGGGCATGAACACTGAAGCTTTCTTT; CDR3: CAWKWGMNTEAFF
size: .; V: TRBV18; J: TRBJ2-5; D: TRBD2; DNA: TGTGCCAGCTCCCCCGGGGGTAGACTAGCGGGAGAAGAGACCCAGTACTTC; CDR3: CASSPGGRLAGEETQYF